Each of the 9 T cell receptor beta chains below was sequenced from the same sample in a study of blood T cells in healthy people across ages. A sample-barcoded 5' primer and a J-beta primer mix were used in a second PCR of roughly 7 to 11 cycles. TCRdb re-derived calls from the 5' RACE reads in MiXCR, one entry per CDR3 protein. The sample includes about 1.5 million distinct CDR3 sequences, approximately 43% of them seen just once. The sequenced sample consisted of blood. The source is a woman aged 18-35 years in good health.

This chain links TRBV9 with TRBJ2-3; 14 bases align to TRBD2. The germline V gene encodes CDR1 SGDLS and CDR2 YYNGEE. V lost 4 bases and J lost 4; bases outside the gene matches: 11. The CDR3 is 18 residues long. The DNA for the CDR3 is TGTGCCAGCAGCACAAAGCCCGGGACTAGCGGGAGTCCAGATACGCAGTATTTT. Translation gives CASSTKPGTSGSPDTQYF.

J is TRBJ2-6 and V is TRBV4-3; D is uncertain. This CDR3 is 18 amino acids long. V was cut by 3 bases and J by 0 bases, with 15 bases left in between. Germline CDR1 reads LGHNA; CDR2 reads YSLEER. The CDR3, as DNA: TGCGCCAGCAGCCACGGTTCCGGACCGGACTCTGGGGCCAACGTCCTGACTTTC. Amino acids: CASSHGSGPDSGANVLTF.

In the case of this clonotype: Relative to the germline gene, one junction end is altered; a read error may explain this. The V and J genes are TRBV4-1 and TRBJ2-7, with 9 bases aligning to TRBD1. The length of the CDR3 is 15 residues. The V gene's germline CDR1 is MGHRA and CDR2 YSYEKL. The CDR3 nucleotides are TGCGCCAGCGGCCATACGGACAGGGGAGAGTACGAGCAGTACTTC. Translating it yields CASGHTDRGEYEQYF.

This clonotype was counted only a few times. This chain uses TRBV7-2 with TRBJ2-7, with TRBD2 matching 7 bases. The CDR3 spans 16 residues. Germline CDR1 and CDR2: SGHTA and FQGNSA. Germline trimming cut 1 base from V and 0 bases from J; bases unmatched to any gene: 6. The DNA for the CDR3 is TGTGCCAGCAGCTTAGTGGGGGGGACGAACTCCTACGAGCAGTACTTC. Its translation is CASSLVGGTNSYEQYF. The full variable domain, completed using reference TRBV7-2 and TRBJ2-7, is GAGVSQSPSNKVTEKGKDVELRCDPISGHTALYWYRQSLGQGLEFLIYFQGNSAPDKSGLPSDRFSAERTGGSVSTLTIQRTQQEDSAVYLCASSLVGGTNSYEQYFGPGTRLTVT.

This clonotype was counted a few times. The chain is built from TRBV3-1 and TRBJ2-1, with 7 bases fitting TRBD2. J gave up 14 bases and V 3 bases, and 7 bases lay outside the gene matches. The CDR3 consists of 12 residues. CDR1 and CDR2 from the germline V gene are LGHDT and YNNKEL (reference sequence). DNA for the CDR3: TGTGCCAGCAGCCAGGCAGGACTAGAAGAGTTCTTC. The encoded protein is CASSQAGLEEFF.

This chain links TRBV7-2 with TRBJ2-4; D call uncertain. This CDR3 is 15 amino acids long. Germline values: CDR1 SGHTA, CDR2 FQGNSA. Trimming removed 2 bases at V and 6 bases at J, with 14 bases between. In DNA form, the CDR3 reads TGTGCCAGCAGCTTAAGTTGGGCGCCTGGAAACATTCAGTACTTC. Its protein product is CASSLSWAPGNIQYF.

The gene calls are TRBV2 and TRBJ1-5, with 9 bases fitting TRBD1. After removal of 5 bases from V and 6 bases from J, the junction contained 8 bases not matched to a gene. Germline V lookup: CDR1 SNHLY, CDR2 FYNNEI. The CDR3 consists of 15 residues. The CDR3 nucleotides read TGTGCCAGCAGTCCCACAGGGGGCCGCGGTCAGCCCCAGCATTTT. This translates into CASSPTGGRGQPQHF. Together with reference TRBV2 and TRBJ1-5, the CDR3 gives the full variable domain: EPEVTQTPSHQVTQMGQEVILRCVPISNHLYFYWYRQILGQKVEFLVSFYNNEISEKSEIFDDQFSVERPDGSNFTLKIRSTKLEDSAMYFCASSPTGGRGQPQHFGDGTRLSIL.

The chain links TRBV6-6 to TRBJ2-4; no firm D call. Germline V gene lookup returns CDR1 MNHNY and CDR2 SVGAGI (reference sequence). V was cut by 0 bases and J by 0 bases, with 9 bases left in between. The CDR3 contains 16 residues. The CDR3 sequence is CASSYSKGLAKNIQYF. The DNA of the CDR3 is TGTGCCAGCAGTTACTCGAAGGGTCTAGCCAAAAACATTCAGTACTTC.

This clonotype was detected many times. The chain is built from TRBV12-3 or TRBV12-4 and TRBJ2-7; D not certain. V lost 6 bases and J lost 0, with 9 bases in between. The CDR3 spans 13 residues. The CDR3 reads CASSPPLSYEQYF. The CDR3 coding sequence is TGTGCCAGCAGCCCTCCTCTCTCCTACGAGCAGTACTTC.